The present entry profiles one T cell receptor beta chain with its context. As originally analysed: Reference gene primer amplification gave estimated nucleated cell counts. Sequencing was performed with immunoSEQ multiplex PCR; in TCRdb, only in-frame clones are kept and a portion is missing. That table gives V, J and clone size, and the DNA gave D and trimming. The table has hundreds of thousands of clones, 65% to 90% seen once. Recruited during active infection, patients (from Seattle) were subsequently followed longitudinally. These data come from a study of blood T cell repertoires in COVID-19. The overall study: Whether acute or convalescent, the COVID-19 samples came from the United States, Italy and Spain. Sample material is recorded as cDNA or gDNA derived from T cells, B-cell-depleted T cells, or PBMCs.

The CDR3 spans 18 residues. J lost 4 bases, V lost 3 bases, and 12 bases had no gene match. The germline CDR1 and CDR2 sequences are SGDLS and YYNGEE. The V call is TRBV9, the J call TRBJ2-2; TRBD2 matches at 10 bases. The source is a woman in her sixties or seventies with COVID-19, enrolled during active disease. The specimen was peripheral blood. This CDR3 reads CASSARFLAGDSTGELFF. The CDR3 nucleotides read TGTGCCAGCAGCGCCCGATTTCTAGCGGGGGACTCCACCGGGGAGCTGTTTTTT.